The TCR beta chain under discussion was sequenced for a study of blood T cell repertoires in COVID-19. Turning to the study itself: COVID-19 samples from acute and convalescent phases originated in the United States, Italy and Spain. Nucleic acid was either cDNA or gDNA, and it came from T cells, B-cell-depleted T cells, or PBMCs.

The authors' processing: Nucleated cell number was recorded as an estimate derived from reference gene primer amplification. The data were produced by immunoSEQ multiplex PCR, yet TCRdb's version contains in-frame clones alone and is incomplete. V, J and clone size were drawn from that table, and D and trimming were deduced from the DNA. The sample holds around 140,000 clones, roughly 88% seen once. Per germline, CDR1 DFQATT and CDR2 SNEGSKA (reference sequence). The V end was cut by 3 bases, the J end by 1 base, with 18 bases between. The CDR3 totals 16 residues. This rearrangement joins TRBV20-1 to TRBJ1-1; D remains unclear. This receptor was taken from a man aged 55 to 70 with active or convalescent COVID-19. The sequencing input was peripheral blood. CDR3 nucleotide sequence: TGCAGTGCTAGTTCAAGCCACTTAATAGCGAACACTGAAGCTTTCTTT. This codes for CSASSSHLIANTEAFF.